A selection of T cell receptor beta chains follows, all from one sample in a study of cytomegalovirus exposure and HLA in healthy donors. Sequencing used immunoSEQ multiplex PCR; TCRdb keeps in-frame clones, though not all of them. The sample contains 150,000 to 200,000 clones, approximately 83% of which appear only once. Sequences were obtained from PBMCs. The receptor source for this set is a man between 18 and 29 years old in good health and CMV-seropositive. The CDR3 runs from the conserved cysteine through the conserved F or W. A D gene is named only where the DNA matches it firmly. Clone size appears in some rows only: once, few, many, or a class for an expanded clone.

J,D,size,V,DNA,CDR3
TRBJ1-2,TRBD1,-,TRBV6-1,TGTGCCAGCACCACAGGGGAAATCTATGGCTACACCTTC,CASTTGEIYGYTF
TRBJ2-1,-,-,TRBV9,TGTGCCAGCAGCAGACGGGCAGGGGTAAACAATGAGCAGTTCTTC,CASSRRAGVNNEQFF
TRBJ2-1,TRBD2,-,TRBV7-8,TGTGCCAGCAGCGGAAGGACTAGCGGGGGGGTATACAATGAGCAGTTCTTC,CASSGRTSGGVYNEQFF
TRBJ1-1,-,-,TRBV5-4,TGTGCCAGCAGTATGAGTTGGAACACTGAAGCTTTCTTT,CASSMSWNTEAFF
TRBJ1-2,TRBD1,few,TRBV2,TGTGCCAGCATTGGGACAGGGAGCGGCTACACCTTC,CASIGTGSGYTF
TRBJ2-5,-,-,TRBV12-5,TGTGCTAGTGGTTCGGCCTCAGGGATGGCACAAGAGACCCAGTACTTC,CASGSASGMAQETQYF
TRBJ2-5,TRBD1,-,TRBV10-3,TGTGCCATCAGTGAGTCGCTTGTGAGGCAGGGGGTAAGGGAGACCCAGTACTTC,CAISESLVRQGVRETQYF
TRBJ2-2,TRBD2,once,TRBV19,TGTGCCAGTAGTACCCTAGCGGGGGGCTCGCTCGGGGAGCTGTTTTTT,CASSTLAGGSLGELFF
TRBJ2-7,TRBD2,-,TRBV6-5,TGTGCCAGCAGTTATTCTAGCGGGGGGAGCAACGAGCAGTACTTC,CASSYSSGGSNEQYF
TRBJ1-4,TRBD1,-,TRBV7-9,TGTGCCAGCAGCTTAGAGGGACAGGGGTATGAAAAACTGTTTTTT,CASSLEGQGYEKLFF